The next 17 T cell receptor beta chains were all read from a single sample in a study of cytomegalovirus exposure and HLA in healthy donors. Using immunoSEQ multiplex PCR, the repertoire was profiled, and TCRdb retains in-frame clones only, with some absent. The sample consists of 200,000 to 300,000 clones, about 90% of them appearing once. Material: PBMCs. The receptors derive from a young man in good health and CMV-seropositive.

The chain is built from TRBV27 and TRBJ1-1; 7 nucleotides agree with TRBD1. V lost 2 bases, J lost 5 bases, and 8 bases stayed unmatched. The CDR3 totals 15 residues. Germline CDR1 reads MNHEY; CDR2 reads SMNVEV (reference sequence). CDR3 sequence: CASSLNWATGTEAFF. As DNA, the CDR3 is TGTGCCAGCAGTTTAAATTGGGCGACAGGGACTGAAGCTTTCTTT.

The chain joins TRBV11-2 to TRBJ1-2, with TRBD1 matching over 7 bases. Germline V gives CDR1 SGHAT, CDR2 FQNNGV. CDR3 length equals 14 residues. Trimming removed 8 bases from V and 4 bases from J; junction bases left unmatched: 10. This CDR3 reads CASGGRRDSYGYTF. The CDR3 DNA reads as TGTGCCAGCGGGGGGAGACGGGACAGCTATGGCTACACCTTC.

V and J are TRBV14 and TRBJ2-2, with D possibly TRBD2 on 6 matching bases. The CDR3 totals 14 residues. V dropped 5 bases and J dropped 3 bases, with 10 bases sitting between them. Germline assignment: CDR1 SGHDN and CDR2 FVKESK. CDR3 sequence: CASSRVADTGELFF. The CDR3 DNA is TGTGCCAGCAGCAGAGTAGCGGACACCGGGGAGCTGTTTTTT.

J is TRBJ1-2 and V is TRBV6-6; 7 bases are shared with TRBD1. Germline CDR1 reads MNHNY; CDR2 reads SVGAGI (reference sequence). The CDR3 is 15 amino acids. Trimming took 2 bases from V and 4 from J; bases not matched to a gene: 7. This chain's CDR3 is CASSYPTGSTYGYTF. The CDR3 DNA sequence: TGTGCCAGCAGTTACCCGACAGGGTCTACCTATGGCTACACCTTC.

This clone was detected only once. The J gene is TRBJ2-1, the V gene TRBV2, with 7 bases lining up with TRBD1. Germline CDR1 is SNHLY and CDR2 is FYNNEI. The CDR3 spans 13 residues. J was trimmed by 1 base and V by 10 bases; bases with no gene match: 4. CDR3 protein: CANRQGSYNEQFF. CDR3 nucleotide sequence: TGTGCCAACAGACAGGGTTCCTACAATGAGCAGTTCTTC.

This clone was seen only once. The gene calls are TRBV5-4 and TRBJ1-1; the D is unclear. The length of the CDR3 is 13 residues. The V gene's germline CDR1 is SGHNT and CDR2 YYREEE (reference sequence). Between the trimmed V and J ends, which lost 0 bases and 6 bases, there was a span of 9 bases. CDR3 amino acids: CASSLGGVAEAFF. CDR3 sequence (DNA): TGTGCCAGCAGCTTGGGCGGAGTTGCTGAAGCTTTCTTT.

This clone was counted between two and nine times. The V call is TRBV2, the J call TRBJ1-1, with D maybe TRBD1 (5 bases). Germline V gene lookup returns CDR1 SNHLY and CDR2 FYNNEI. The CDR3 sequence is 12 residues long. V lost 4 bases and J lost 7, with 10 bases in between. The CDR3 spells CASSVGVYEAFF. CDR3 bases: TGTGCCAGCAGTGTAGGGGTGTATGAAGCTTTCTTT.

The CDR3: CASSTGLETQYF. As DNA, the CDR3 is TGTGCCAGCAGTACAGGGTTGGAGACCCAGTACTTC. This chain joins TRBV28 and TRBJ2-5, with D perhaps matching TRBD1 (6 bases). V was shortened by 5 bases and J by 5 bases, with 9 bases between the two germline ends. From germline, CDR1 is MDHEN and CDR2 SYDVKM. CDR3 length: 12 amino acids.

V and J are TRBV14 and TRBJ2-3; D is unclear. Germline loops: CDR1 SGHDN, CDR2 FVKESK. CDR3 length: 13 amino acids. V lost 3 bases to trimming and J lost 4 bases, with 8 bases between them. The CDR3 here is CASSQGNSDTQYF. For the CDR3, the DNA is TGTGCCAGCAGCCAGGGAAACTCAGATACGCAGTATTTT. Full variable domain (remainder filled in from reference TRBV14 and TRBJ2-3): EAGVTQFPSHSVIEKGQTVTLRCDPISGHDNLYWYRRVMGKEIKFLLHFVKESKQDESGMPNNRFLAERTGGTYSTLKVQPAELEDSGVYFCASSQGNSDTQYFGPGTRLTVL.

V gene TRBV5-4 combines with J gene TRBJ2-5, with 7 bases lining up with TRBD1. The CDR3 totals 15 residues. Germline V gene lookup returns CDR1 SGHNT and CDR2 YYREEE (reference sequence). The J segment lost 5 bases and the V segment lost 0 bases, leaving 7 bases of the junction unmatched. The CDR3 DNA follows: TGTGCCAGCAGCTTGGGGCAGGGGGAGAAGGAGACCCAGTACTTC. Residues: CASSLGQGEKETQYF.

The rearrangement joins TRBV10-2 to TRBJ1-5; the D is unclear. Looked up from germline, CDR1 is WSHSY and CDR2 is SAAADI. The CDR3 is made up of 13 amino acids. Trimming shortened V by 6 bases and J by 9 bases, and 15 bases separated the two germline ends. The CDR3 DNA reads TGCGCCAGCAGACTGGACGGGCTTTCGCCCCAGCATTTT. It translates to CASRLDGLSPQHF.

This sequence joins TRBV2 and TRBJ1-2; 7 bases are shared with TRBD1. CDR1 SNHLY and CDR2 FYNNEI come from the germline V gene. V shed 4 bases and J 2 bases; nucleotides not matched to a gene: 4. This CDR3 spans 14 amino acids. The CDR3 bases are TGTGCCAGCAGTGCCACGGACAGGAACTATGGCTACACCTTC. This encodes CASSATDRNYGYTF.

The chain recombines TRBV5-4 with TRBJ2-1, with a possible D match to TRBD2 (5 bases). The CDR3 spans 15 residues. The V end was cut by 3 bases, the J end by 0 bases, with 10 bases between. Germline loops: CDR1 SGHNT, CDR2 YYREEE (reference sequence). The CDR3 spells CASSSGLSSYNEQFF. For the CDR3, the DNA is TGTGCCAGCAGCTCAGGACTCAGCTCCTACAATGAGCAGTTCTTC.

The chain is built from TRBV6-5 and TRBJ1-2, with 7 bases lining up with TRBD1. Germline V gene lookup returns CDR1 MNHEY and CDR2 SVGAGI. This CDR3 region has 14 residues. V lost 8 bases and J lost 1; bases outside the gene matches: 7. The CDR3 region is CASSRTGGNYGYTF. In DNA, the CDR3 is TGTGCCAGCTCAAGGACAGGCGGTAACTATGGCTACACCTTC.

V gene TRBV4-1 combines with J gene TRBJ2-7, with TRBD2 matching over 7 bases. The CDR3 covers 16 residues. Trimming removed 2 bases from V and 2 bases from J; junction bases left unmatched: 9. Germline V gene sequence: CDR1 MGHRA, CDR2 YSYEKL. This chain's CDR3 is CASSQRLTGGTYEQYF. The CDR3 coding sequence is TGCGCCAGCAGCCAAAGACTGACGGGGGGAACCTACGAGCAGTACTTC.

The V call is TRBV27, the J call TRBJ1-2, with D possibly TRBD1 on 6 matching bases. Germline V gives CDR1 MNHEY, CDR2 SMNVEV (reference sequence). The CDR3 is 15 amino acids. V was clipped by 8 bases and J by 5 bases, with 21 bases between them. The CDR3 sequence is CASYYRVGILYGYTF. As DNA, the CDR3 is TGTGCCAGCTATTACAGGGTGGGTATACTATATGGCTACACCTTC.

The chain uses TRBV9 and TRBJ1-1; D is ambiguous. Per the germline V gene, CDR1 is SGDLS and CDR2 is YYNGEE. CDR3 length: 15 amino acids. Trimming stripped 3 bases from V and 3 bases from J, with 15 bases between. The CDR3 DNA reads as TGTGCCAGCAGCGCCGCTGAACAGAGGTACACTGAAGCTTTCTTT. It codes for CASSAAEQRYTEAFF.